This TCR beta chain emerged from a study of spatial heterogeneity in lung cancer. General study points: For expanded intratumoral alpha and beta TCRs, counts tracked tumor mutation counts.

The ends lost 4 bases at V and 6 bases at J; junction bases unmatched: 15. Germline CDR1 and CDR2: SGHRS and YFSETQ. The CDR3 sequence is 18 residues long. Time point of the sample: sample taken at primary tumor resection. TCRdb itself ran the 5' RACE reads through MiXCR, one entry per CDR3 protein. The sample yields more than 2,000 distinct CDR3 sequences, around a sixth seen once. By share, this clonotype counts as large. Its cognate antigen is unknown. The origin of this receptor is a male donor with early-stage non-small cell lung cancer. The chain carries TRBV5-1 and TRBJ2-2, with TRBD1 matching 10 bases. The sample was lung tumor tissue, taken at surgery. The CDR3 nucleotides are TGCGCCAGCAGCCTAGCGCACCGGGACAGGGGAGTTGCCGGGGAGCTGTTTTTT. Protein product: CASSLAHRDRGVAGELFF.